Listed here are 23 T cell receptor beta chains from one sample, sequenced in a study of blood T cell repertoires in COVID-19. TCRdb's table, derived via immunoSEQ multiplex PCR, lists solely in-frame clones and lacks some. The repertoire holds more than 95,000 clones, with 80% to 90% as singletons. The sequenced sample consisted of peripheral blood. The receptors were gathered from a woman aged 70 to 79 with acute or convalescent COVID-19.

The chain recombines TRBV6-5 with TRBJ1-2; D remains unclear. The CDR3 loop spans 15 amino acids. The germline gives CDR1 MNHEY, CDR2 SVGAGI. V was shortened by 6 bases and J by 6 bases, with 20 bases between the two germline ends. The CDR3 loop is CASSVLHSGRDGYTF. CDR3 bases: TGTGCCAGCAGCGTCTTGCATAGTGGGAGGGATGGCTACACCTTC.

Of note for this clone: The identical CDR3 is also encoded by other nucleotide sequences in the sample. This chain uses TRBV19 with TRBJ2-1, with TRBD2 matching over 9 bases. Germline trimming cut 3 bases from V and 5 bases from J; bases unmatched to any gene: 5. Germline assignment: CDR1 LNHDA and CDR2 SQIVND (reference sequence). This CDR3 region has 15 residues. The DNA for the CDR3 is TGTGCCAGTAGTATTGCAAGCGGGGGGAACAATGAGCAGTTCTTC. It yields the protein CASSIASGGNNEQFF.

This chain uses TRBV14 with TRBJ2-1; TRBD2 aligns across 14 bases. Trimming at V came to 4 bases and at J to 7 bases, leaving 3 bases not matched to a gene. The V gene's germline CDR1 is SGHDN and CDR2 FVKESK. The CDR3 extends over 15 amino acids. CDR3 amino acids: CASSRLAGGPNEQFF. The DNA of the CDR3 is TGTGCCAGCAGCCGACTAGCGGGAGGGCCTAATGAGCAGTTCTTC.

The chain is built from TRBV24-1 and TRBJ1-3; 10 nucleotides agree with TRBD1. The V gene's germline CDR1 is KGHDR and CDR2 SFDVKD. V trimming: 4 bases; J trimming: 5 bases; junction bases outside the gene matches: 10. The CDR3 consists of 17 residues. The CDR3 sequence is CATSEQRDRGRRNTIYF. In DNA, the CDR3 is TGTGCCACCAGTGAACAGCGGGACAGGGGAAGACGAAACACCATATATTTT.

This sequence joins TRBV9 and TRBJ1-2; D might be TRBD1 (6 bases). Trimming removed 3 bases at V and 0 bases at J, with 18 bases between. CDR1 is SGDLS, CDR2 YYNGEE, per germline. The CDR3 covers 17 residues. CDR3 sequence (DNA): TGTGCCAGCAGCGAGGGTGGGGGCCCGAGTCCTAACTATGGCTACACCTTC. It encodes CASSEGGGPSPNYGYTF.

The chain is built from TRBV18 and TRBJ2-5; 7 bases match TRBD2. The V gene end was trimmed by 6 bases and the J gene end by 4 bases; junction bases not matched to a gene: 5. The CDR3 runs to 13 residues. Germline values: CDR1 KGHSH, CDR2 LQKENI. CDR3 DNA sequence: TGTGCCAGCTCGCTGACTAGCAGAGAGACCCAGTACTTC. Translated, it gives CASSLTSRETQYF.

This clone occurred once. The chain is built from TRBV5-4 and TRBJ1-6; no firm D call. The CDR3 length is 13 residues. The ends were cut back, 0 bases at V and 10 bases at J, with 8 bases in the middle. Germline assignment: CDR1 SGHNT and CDR2 YYREEE (reference sequence). The CDR3 DNA reads as TGTGCCAGCAGCTTGGACCCTCGGTCACCCCTCCACTTT. It specifies CASSLDPRSPLHF.

J is TRBJ1-5 and V is TRBV6-6; D might be TRBD1 (6 bases). Germline CDR1 and CDR2: MNHNY and SVGAGI (reference sequence). V was cut by 5 bases and J by 5 bases, with 16 bases left in between. The CDR3 loop spans 15 amino acids. CDR3 amino acids: CASSPQRGGDQPQHF. Written as DNA, the CDR3 is TGTGCCAGCAGTCCCCAAAGGGGGGGGGATCAGCCCCAGCATTTT.

The J gene is TRBJ1-6, the V gene TRBV14, with D possibly TRBD1 on 6 matching bases. Trimming pared 3 bases from V and 10 bases from J, leaving 13 bases between. The CDR3 consists of 14 residues. Germline assignment: CDR1 SGHDN and CDR2 FVKESK. Here the CDR3 reads CASSHRGAGSPLHF. The CDR3 DNA reads TGTGCCAGCAGCCATCGGGGGGCGGGCTCACCCCTCCACTTT.

The chain has TRBV2 and TRBJ2-3, with D possibly being TRBD1 (5 bases). The V gene lost 4 bases and the J gene lost 0 bases, with 8 bases spanning the gap. Germline CDR1 SNHLY, CDR2 FYNNEI. The CDR3 has 14 amino acids. The DNA for the CDR3 is TGTGCCAGCAGTGCTCCAGGGAGCACAGATACGCAGTATTTT. Amino acids: CASSAPGSTDTQYF.

The chain is built from TRBV7-2 and TRBJ2-2, with TRBD2 matching 8 bases. The CDR3 runs to 15 residues. The V and J ends lost 1 base and 7 bases, in that order; junction bases with no gene match: 5. Germline V gene data show CDR1 as SGHTA and CDR2 as FQGNSA. Written as DNA, the CDR3 is TGTGCCAGCAGCTTAGGACGGGGGGGCCACGGGGAGCTGTTTTTT. Its translation is CASSLGRGGHGELFF.

This clone was observed a single time. This chain connects TRBV5-6 to TRBJ2-3; 12 bases agree with TRBD2. V was pared by 3 bases and J by 6 bases, with 2 bases of the junction left unmatched. The CDR3 has 14 amino acids. Germline V CDR1 and CDR2: SGHDT, YYEEEE. CDR3 nucleotide sequence: TGTGCCAGCAGCTGGACTAGCGGGGCGGATACGCAGTATTTT. Residues: CASSWTSGADTQYF.

This clone was counted a few times. The chain joins TRBV15 to TRBJ1-1; no clear D. This CDR3 is built from 13 residues. Trimming removed 0 bases from V and 7 bases from J, with 9 bases in between. Germline loops: CDR1 LNHNV, CDR2 YYDKDF (reference sequence). The CDR3 is CATSRDPQDEAFF. CDR3 in DNA: TGTGCCACCAGCAGAGATCCTCAGGATGAAGCTTTCTTT. Complete variable domain (other parts from reference TRBV15 and TRBJ1-1): DAMVIQNPRYQVTQFGKPVTLSCSQTLNHNVMYWYQQKSSQAPKLLFHYYDKDFNNEADTPDNFQSRRPNTSFCFLDIRSPGLGDTAMYLCATSRDPQDEAFFGQGTRLTVV.

V gene TRBV7-2 combines with J gene TRBJ1-1, with 8 bases that match TRBD1. The CDR3 extends over 15 amino acids. Germline V gives CDR1 SGHTA, CDR2 FQGNSA. Trimming cost V 5 bases and J 5 bases; bases outside gene matches: 10. This CDR3 reads CASSPRTGRGTEAFF. CDR3 nucleotide sequence: TGTGCCAGCAGCCCCCGGACAGGGAGAGGGACTGAAGCTTTCTTT.

This chain connects TRBV5-4 to TRBJ2-3; D gene uncertain. CDR1 and CDR2 from the germline V gene are SGHNT and YYREEE (reference sequence). This CDR3 is 14 amino acids long. The germline V and J ends were trimmed by 3 bases and 6 bases, with 14 bases remaining between them. CDR3 coding DNA: TGTGCCAGCAGCTCCGCCCCAGGCTCTGATACGCAGTATTTT. It is translated as CASSSAPGSDTQYF.

This clone appeared a single time. The genes are TRBV7-2 and TRBJ2-7; D is ambiguous. The V gene's germline CDR1 is SGHTA and CDR2 FQGNSA. The CDR3 contains 15 residues. Trimming removed 1 base from V and 2 bases from J, with 12 bases in between. The CDR3 sequence: CASSLGRVSAYEQYF. CDR3 coding DNA: TGTGCCAGCAGCTTAGGCCGGGTATCAGCCTACGAGCAGTACTTC.

V gene TRBV30 combines with J gene TRBJ1-1, with D possibly matching TRBD1 (6 bases). V gave up 2 bases and J gave up 6 bases, with 13 bases separating them. This CDR3 contains 13 residues. CDR1 and CDR2 from the germline V gene are GTSNPN and SVGIG (reference sequence). In DNA, the CDR3 is TGTGCCTGGAGTCCCGGGACATTCGCTGAAGCTTTCTTT. Translating gives CAWSPGTFAEAFF.

The genes are TRBV7-2 and TRBJ2-2, with D hard to call. The V gene's germline CDR1 is SGHTA and CDR2 FQGNSA. The length of the CDR3 is 15 residues. Trimming left V 1 base short and J 1 base short, with 7 bases between. CDR3 sequence: CASSLEHKNTGELFF. DNA of the CDR3: TGTGCCAGCAGCTTAGAACACAAGAACACCGGGGAGCTGTTTTTT.

This clone was detected once. The CDR3 sequence: CAWNLYYGYTF. As DNA, the CDR3 is TGTGCCTGGAATTTATACTATGGCTACACCTTC. The chain recombines TRBV30 with TRBJ1-2; no reliable D call. The CDR3 contains 11 residues. Trimming pared 4 bases from V and 3 bases from J, leaving 6 bases between. The germline V gene encodes CDR1 GTSNPN and CDR2 SVGIG (reference sequence).

In nucleotides, the CDR3 is TGTGCCAGCAGTGAAGGGGGCAGGGGGCGTACAGATACGCAGTATTTT. Encoded protein: CASSEGGRGRTDTQYF. The chain is built from TRBV25-1 and TRBJ2-3; 8 nucleotides line up with TRBD1. Germline CDR1 and CDR2: MGHDK and SYGVNS. Losses at the gene ends were 2 bases for V and 3 bases for J; bases not matched to a gene: 7. The CDR3 is 16 amino acids.

The chain links TRBV5-1 to TRBJ2-1, with 9 bases identical to TRBD2. Germline V gives CDR1 SGHRS, CDR2 YFSETQ. V lost 4 bases to trimming and J lost 2 bases; unmatched junction nucleotides: 4. The CDR3 is made up of 15 amino acids. The CDR3 coding sequence is TGCGCCAGCAGCCCTCCTAGCGGGACCTACAATGAGCAGTTCTTC. Protein sequence: CASSPPSGTYNEQFF.

The chain couples TRBV4-1 to TRBJ2-2; 9 nucleotides align to TRBD2. CDR3 size: 18 residues. The germline CDR1 and CDR2 sequences are MGHRA and YSYEKL. Losses at the gene ends were 4 bases for V and 2 bases for J; bases not matched to a gene: 11. The CDR3 DNA reads TGCGCCAGCAGCCCCAGGGCGGGACTAGCCCCAAACACCGGGGAGCTGTTTTTT. This encodes CASSPRAGLAPNTGELFF.

This clone was detected only a few times. V is TRBV30 and J is TRBJ2-6; D remains unclear. This CDR3 comprises 14 residues. Germline loops: CDR1 GTSNPN, CDR2 SVGIG (reference sequence). V was pared by 2 bases and J by 1 base, with 6 bases between. The CDR3 is CAWSPRSGANVLTF. Written as DNA, the CDR3 is TGTGCCTGGAGTCCTCGGTCTGGGGCCAACGTCCTGACTTTC. The entire variable domain, with the rest obtained from reference TRBV30 and TRBJ2-6, is as follows: SQTIHQWPATLVQPVGSPLSLECTVEGTSNPNLYWYRQAAGRGLQLLFYSVGIGQISSEVPQNLSASRPQDRQFILSSKKLLLSDSGFYLCAWSPRSGANVLTFGAGSRLTVL.